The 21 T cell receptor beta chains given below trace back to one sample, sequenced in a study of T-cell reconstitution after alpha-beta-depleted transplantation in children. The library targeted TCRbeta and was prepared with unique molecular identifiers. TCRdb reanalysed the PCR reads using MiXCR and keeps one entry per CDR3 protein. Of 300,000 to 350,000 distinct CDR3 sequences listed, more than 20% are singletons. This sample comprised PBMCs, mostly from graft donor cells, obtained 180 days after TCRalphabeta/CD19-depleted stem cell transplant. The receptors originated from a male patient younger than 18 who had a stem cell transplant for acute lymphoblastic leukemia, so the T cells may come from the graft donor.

Here the CDR3 reads CSARDWTSGTSYEQYF. CDR3 in DNA: TGCAGTGCTAGAGATTGGACTAGCGGGACCAGCTACGAGCAGTACTTC. This chain joins TRBV20-1 and TRBJ2-7, with 12 nucleotides matching TRBD2. Unmatched junction bases numbered 6, after V lost 0 bases and J lost 3 bases. The CDR3 spans 16 residues. Per germline, CDR1 DFQATT and CDR2 SNEGSKA (reference sequence).

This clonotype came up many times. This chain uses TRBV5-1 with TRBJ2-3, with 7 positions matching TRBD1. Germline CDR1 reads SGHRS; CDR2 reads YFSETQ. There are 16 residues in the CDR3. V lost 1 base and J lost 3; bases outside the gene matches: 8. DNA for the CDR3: TGCGCCAGCAGCTTGACTCTGGGACAGAAAACAGATACGCAGTATTTT. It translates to CASSLTLGQKTDTQYF.

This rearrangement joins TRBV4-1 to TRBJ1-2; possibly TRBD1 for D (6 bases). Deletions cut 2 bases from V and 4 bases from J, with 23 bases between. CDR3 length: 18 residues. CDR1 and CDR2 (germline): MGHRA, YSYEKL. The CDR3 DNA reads TGCGCCAGCAGCCAACAGCTGGCGGGGCAGGGGTGGGCCTATGGCTACACCTTC. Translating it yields CASSQQLAGQGWAYGYTF.

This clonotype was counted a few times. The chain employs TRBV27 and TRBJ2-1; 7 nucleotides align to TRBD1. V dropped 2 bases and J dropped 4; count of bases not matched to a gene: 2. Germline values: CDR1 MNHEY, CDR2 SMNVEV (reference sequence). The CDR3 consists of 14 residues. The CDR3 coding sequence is TGTGCCAGCAGTTTACGCAGGGGGTACAATGAGCAGTTCTTC. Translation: CASSLRRGYNEQFF.

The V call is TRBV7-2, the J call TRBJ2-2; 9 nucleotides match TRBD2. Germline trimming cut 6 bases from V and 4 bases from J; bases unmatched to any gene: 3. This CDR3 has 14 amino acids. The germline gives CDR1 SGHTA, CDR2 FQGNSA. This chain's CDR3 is CASRLAGVTGELFF. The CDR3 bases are TGTGCCAGCAGACTAGCGGGTGTCACCGGGGAGCTGTTTTTT.

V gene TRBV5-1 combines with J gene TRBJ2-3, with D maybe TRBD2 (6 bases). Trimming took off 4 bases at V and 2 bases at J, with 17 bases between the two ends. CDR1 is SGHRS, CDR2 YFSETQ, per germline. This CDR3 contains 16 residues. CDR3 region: CASSLLEAGTTDTQYF. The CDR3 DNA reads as TGCGCCAGCAGCCTCTTGGAGGCGGGAACCACAGATACGCAGTATTTT.

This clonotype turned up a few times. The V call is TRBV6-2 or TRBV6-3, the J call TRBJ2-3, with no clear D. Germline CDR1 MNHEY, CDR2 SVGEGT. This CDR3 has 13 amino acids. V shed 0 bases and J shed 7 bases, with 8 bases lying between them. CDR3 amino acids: CASSYSKANTQYF. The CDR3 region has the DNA TGTGCCAGCAGTTACTCGAAAGCAAATACGCAGTATTTT.

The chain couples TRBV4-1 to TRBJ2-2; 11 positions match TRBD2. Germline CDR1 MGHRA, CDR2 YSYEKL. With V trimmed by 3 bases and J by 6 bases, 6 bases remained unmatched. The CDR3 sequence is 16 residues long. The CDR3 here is CASSQGTSGEPGELFF. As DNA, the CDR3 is TGCGCCAGCAGCCAGGGGACTAGCGGCGAACCCGGGGAGCTGTTTTTT.

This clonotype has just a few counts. The CDR3 reads CASSWAQGRGRTEAFF. Here the CDR3 DNA reads TGCGCCAGCAGCTGGGCCCAGGGGAGAGGTCGGACTGAAGCTTTCTTT. The chain combines TRBV5-1 with TRBJ1-1, with D possibly matching TRBD1 (6 bases). Germline loops: CDR1 SGHRS, CDR2 YFSETQ. The V end was cut by 3 bases, the J end by 5 bases, with 20 bases between. This CDR3 is 16 amino acids long.

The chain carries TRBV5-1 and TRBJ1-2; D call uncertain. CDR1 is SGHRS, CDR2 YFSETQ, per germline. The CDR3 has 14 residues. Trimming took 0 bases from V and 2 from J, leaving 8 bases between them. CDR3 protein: CASSLAVGNYGYTF. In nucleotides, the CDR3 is TGCGCCAGCAGCTTGGCGGTCGGGAACTATGGCTACACCTTC.

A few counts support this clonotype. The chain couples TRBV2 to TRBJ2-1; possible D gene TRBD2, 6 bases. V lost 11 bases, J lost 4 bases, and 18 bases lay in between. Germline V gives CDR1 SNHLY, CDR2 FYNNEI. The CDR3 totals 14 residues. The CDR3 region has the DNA TGTGCCCCGGAGGGGTCCCATAGGTACAATGAGCAGTTCTTC. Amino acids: CAPEGSHRYNEQFF.

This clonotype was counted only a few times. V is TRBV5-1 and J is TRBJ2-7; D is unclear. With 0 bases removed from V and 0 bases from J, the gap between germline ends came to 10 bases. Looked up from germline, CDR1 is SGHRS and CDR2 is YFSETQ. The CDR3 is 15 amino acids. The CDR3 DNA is TGCGCCAGCAGCTTGGACCATCAGAGCTCCTACGAGCAGTACTTC. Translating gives CASSLDHQSSYEQYF.

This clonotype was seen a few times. CDR3 sequence (DNA): TGCAGTGCTAGATCGGGACAGGGCCAAGAGACCCAGTACTTC. Protein sequence: CSARSGQGQETQYF. V usage is TRBV20-1 and J usage is TRBJ2-5; TRBD1 matches 9 bases. CDR3 length: 14 amino acids. Losses at the gene ends were 2 bases for V and 1 base for J; bases not matched to a gene: 2. The V gene's germline CDR1 is DFQATT and CDR2 SNEGSKA (reference sequence).

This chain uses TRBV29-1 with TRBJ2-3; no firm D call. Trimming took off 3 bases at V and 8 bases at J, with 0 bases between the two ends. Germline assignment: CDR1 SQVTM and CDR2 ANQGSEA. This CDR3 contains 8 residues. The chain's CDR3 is CSVDTQYF. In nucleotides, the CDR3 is TGCAGCGTTGATACGCAGTATTTT.

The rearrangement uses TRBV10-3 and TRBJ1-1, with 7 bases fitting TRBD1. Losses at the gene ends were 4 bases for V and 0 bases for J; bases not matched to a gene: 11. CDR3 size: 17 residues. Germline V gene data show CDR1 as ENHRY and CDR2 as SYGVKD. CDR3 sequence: CAISAQGQPFMNTEAFF. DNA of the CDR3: TGTGCCATCAGTGCCCAGGGACAGCCCTTTATGAACACTGAAGCTTTCTTT.

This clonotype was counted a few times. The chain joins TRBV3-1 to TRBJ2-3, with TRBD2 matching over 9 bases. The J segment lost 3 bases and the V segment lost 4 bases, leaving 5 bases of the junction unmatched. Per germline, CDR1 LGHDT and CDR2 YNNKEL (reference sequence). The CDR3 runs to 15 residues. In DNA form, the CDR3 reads TGTGCCAGCAGCCCCGAGACTAGCGGAACAGATACGCAGTATTTT. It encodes CASSPETSGTDTQYF.

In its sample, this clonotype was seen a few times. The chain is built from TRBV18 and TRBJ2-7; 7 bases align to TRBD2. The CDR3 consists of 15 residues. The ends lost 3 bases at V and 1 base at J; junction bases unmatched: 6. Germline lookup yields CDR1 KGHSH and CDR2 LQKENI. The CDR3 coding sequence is TGTGCCAGCTCACCCAGTGCGGGAGCTTCCTACGAGCAGTACTTC. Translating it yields CASSPSAGASYEQYF.

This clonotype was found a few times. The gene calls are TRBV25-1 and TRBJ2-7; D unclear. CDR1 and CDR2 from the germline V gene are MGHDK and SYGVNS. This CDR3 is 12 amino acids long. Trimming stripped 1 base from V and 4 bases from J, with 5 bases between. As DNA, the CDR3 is TGTGCCAGCAGTGAATCCCCTTACGAGCAGTACTTC. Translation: CASSESPYEQYF.

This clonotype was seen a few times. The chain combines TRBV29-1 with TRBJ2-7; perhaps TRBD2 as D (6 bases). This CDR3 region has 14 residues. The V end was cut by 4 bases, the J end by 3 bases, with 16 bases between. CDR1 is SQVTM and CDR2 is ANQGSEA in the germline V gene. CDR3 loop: CSVAAGTQIYEQYF. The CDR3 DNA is TGCAGCGTTGCTGCGGGGACCCAAATCTACGAGCAGTACTTC.

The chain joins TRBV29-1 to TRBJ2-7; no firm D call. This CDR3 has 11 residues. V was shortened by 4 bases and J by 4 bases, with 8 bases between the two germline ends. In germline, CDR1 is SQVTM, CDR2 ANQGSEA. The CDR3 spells CSVAQMYEQYF. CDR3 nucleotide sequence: TGCAGCGTTGCCCAAATGTACGAGCAGTACTTC.

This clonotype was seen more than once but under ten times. CDR3 sequence reads: CASSLNRVYSTGELFF. DNA of the CDR3: TGTGCCAGCAGCTTAAACAGGGTCTACAGCACCGGGGAGCTGTTTTTT. This sequence joins TRBV7-8 and TRBJ2-2; the D gene is possibly TRBD1 (6 bases). Per germline, CDR1 SGHVS and CDR2 FQNEAQ. This CDR3 has 16 residues. Trimming left V 2 bases short and J 4 bases short, with 14 bases between.